This record looks at one T cell receptor beta chain sequence and its context. Its specificity is unknown. The data belong to a study of cytotoxic CD8 clonotypes in ibrutinib-treated CLL. Findings of the study overall: At progression, clonality fell back toward baseline after rising at ibrutinib response. Sampling time points were not equivalent between sustained-remission and progressing patients.

The CDR3 is 21 amino acids. Produced via immunoSEQ multiplex PCR; TCRdb's table is partial and in-frame only. Counted here are fewer than 400,000 clones, 67% occurring once; the ten biggest clones make up roughly 6.7%. The sample here was PBMCs, taken after 36 months of ibrutinib treatment. The rearrangement links TRBV21-1 to TRBJ2-1; the table's D gene call, TRBD2, was not cross checked with the DNA. TRBV21-1 is flagged as a pseudogene. The source of this sequence is a human donor with chronic lymphocytic leukemia. In nucleotides, the CDR3 is TGTGCCAGCAGCAAATTCCCTTGTCTAGCGGGGGGACAACAACTCTTCTATGAGCAGTTCTTC. Translating it yields CASSKFPCLAGGQQLFYEQFF.